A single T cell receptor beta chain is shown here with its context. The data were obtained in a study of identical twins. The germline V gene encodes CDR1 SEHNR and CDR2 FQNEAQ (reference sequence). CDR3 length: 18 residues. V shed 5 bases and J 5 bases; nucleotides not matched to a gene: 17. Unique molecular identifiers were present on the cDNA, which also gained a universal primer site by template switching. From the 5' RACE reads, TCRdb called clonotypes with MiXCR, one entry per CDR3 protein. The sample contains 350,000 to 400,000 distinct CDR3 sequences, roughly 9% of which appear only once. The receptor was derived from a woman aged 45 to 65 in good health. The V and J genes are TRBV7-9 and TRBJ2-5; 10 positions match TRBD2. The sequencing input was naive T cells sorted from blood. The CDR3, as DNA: TGTGCCAGCAGCCTACAACCCCCACTAGCGGGGCGTGGGGAGACCCAGTACTTC. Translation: CASSLQPPLAGRGETQYF.